This T cell receptor beta chain was sequenced in a study of PD-L1 blockade in urothelial cancer. Study-wide context: The analyses of blood took place 3 weeks (second dose) and 6 weeks after treatment start. Study-wide results and limits: Durable benefit accompanied greater 3-week expansion of tumor-associated blood clones.

On this clone itself: Antigen unknown.

This table comes from immunoSEQ multiplex PCR, and its TCRdb copy is limited to in-frame clones, with some not included. The sample carries 30,000 to 35,000 clones, more than 65% recorded once. V shed 3 bases and J shed 10 bases, with 18 bases lying between them. The V gene's germline CDR1 is LNHDA and CDR2 SQIVND (reference sequence). The CDR3 spans 14 residues. This specimen consisted of PBMCs, obtained around atezolizumab (anti-PD-L1) treatment. The sequence was obtained from a man aged 55 to 70 with urothelial cancer. This chain uses TRBV19 with TRBJ1-1, with D hard to call. The CDR3 region has the DNA TGTGCCAGTAGTATCCGGCGGGGAGGAGAGGGAGCTTTCTTT. It specifies CASSIRRGGEGAFF.